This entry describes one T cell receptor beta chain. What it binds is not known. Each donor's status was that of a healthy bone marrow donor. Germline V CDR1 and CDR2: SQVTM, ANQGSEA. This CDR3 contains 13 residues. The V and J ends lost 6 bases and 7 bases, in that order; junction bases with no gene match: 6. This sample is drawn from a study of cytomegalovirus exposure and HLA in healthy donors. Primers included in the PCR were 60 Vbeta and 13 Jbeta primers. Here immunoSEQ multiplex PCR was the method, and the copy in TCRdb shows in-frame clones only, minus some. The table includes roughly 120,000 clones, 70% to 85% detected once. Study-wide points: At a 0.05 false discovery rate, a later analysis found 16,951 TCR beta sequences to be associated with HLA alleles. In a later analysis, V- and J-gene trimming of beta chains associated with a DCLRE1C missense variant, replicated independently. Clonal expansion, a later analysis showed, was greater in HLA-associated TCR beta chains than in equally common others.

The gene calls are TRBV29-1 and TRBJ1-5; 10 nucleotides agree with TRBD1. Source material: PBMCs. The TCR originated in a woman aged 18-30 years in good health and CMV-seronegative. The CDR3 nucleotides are TGCAGCGTCGAACTGGACAGGGGGCAGCCCCAGCATTTT. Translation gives CSVELDRGQPQHF.